These 26 T cell receptor beta chains originate from one sample sequenced in a study of immune evolution from preneoplasia to lung adenocarcinoma (TCRdb year 2021). Library construction relied on the immunoSEQ multiplex PCR assay. The source is immuneACCESS, and TCRdb retained only in-frame sequences with V and J called. Part of the clones is not carried over; for the studies checked, unresolved V genes explain less than half of this, and the remainder is unexplained. The sample includes around 40,000 clones, with under 80% observed a single time. The ten largest clones capture around 5% of the sample. The sample comprised FFPE invasive lung adenocarcinoma tissue. This sample's cell subset or site label indicates: frankly invasive lung adenocarcinoma (ADC). Every receptor here comes from a person between 60 and 70 years old with lung adenocarcinoma.

The chain combines TRBV5-6 with TRBJ1-5; D is unresolved. Germline CDR1 is SGHDT and CDR2 is YYEEEE. V was cut by 0 bases and J by 0 bases, with 7 bases left in between. This CDR3 contains 15 residues. As DNA, the CDR3 is TGTGCCAGCAGCTTGGGGACCTATAGCAATCAGCCCCAGCATTTT. Amino acids: CASSLGTYSNQPQHF.

This chain joins TRBV5-1 and TRBJ2-5; D is ambiguous. Per germline, CDR1 SGHRS and CDR2 YFSETQ. This CDR3 has 13 amino acids. The V end lost 9 bases, the J end lost 2 bases, and 14 bases lay between the germline ends. This chain's CDR3 is CATTTGPQETQYF. CDR3 sequence (DNA): TGCGCCACAACGACCGGGCCTCAAGAGACCCAGTACTTC. Variable domain in full (rest from reference TRBV5-1 and TRBJ2-5): KAGVTQTPRYLIKTRGQQVTLSCSPISGHRSVSWYQQTPGQGLQFLFEYFSETQRNKGNFPGRFSGRQFSNSRSEMNVSTLELGDSALYLCATTTGPQETQYFGPGTRLLVL.

CDR3 nucleotide sequence: TGTGCCAGCAGCTTGGACCTGAGCACCGGGGAGCTGTTTTTT. This translates into CASSLDLSTGELFF. V gene TRBV5-4 combines with J gene TRBJ2-2, with D unclear. V was clipped by 0 bases and J by 4 bases, with 7 bases between them. Looked up from germline, CDR1 is SGHNT and CDR2 is YYREEE (reference sequence). This CDR3 contains 14 residues.

V usage is TRBV6-1 and J usage is TRBJ1-2; D remains unclear. Trimming shortened V by 1 base and J by 3 bases, and 9 bases separated the two germline ends. The CDR3 has 14 amino acids. Germline V gene lookup returns CDR1 MNHNS and CDR2 SASEGT. CDR3 nucleotides: TGTGCCAGCAGTGAAGGGGAGGAATACTATGGCTACACCTTC. It encodes CASSEGEEYYGYTF.

This clone was seen a few times. The chain carries TRBV27 and TRBJ2-5, with 8 nucleotides matching TRBD2. Germline loops: CDR1 MNHEY, CDR2 SMNVEV (reference sequence). The junction had 2 bases not matched to a gene; V was cut back by 3 bases and J by 5 bases. CDR3 size: 13 residues. CDR3 sequence reads: CASSFSGTETQYF. The CDR3 region has the DNA TGTGCCAGCAGTTTTAGCGGGACGGAGACCCAGTACTTC.

Only one count was recorded for this clone. Here the CDR3 reads CASSSGLTSYEQYF. DNA for the CDR3: TGCGCCAGCAGCTCAGGGCTTACATCCTACGAGCAGTACTTC. The chain uses TRBV5-1 and TRBJ2-7; the D gene is possibly TRBD1 (5 bases). This CDR3 spans 14 amino acids. Per germline, CDR1 SGHRS and CDR2 YFSETQ. V shed 3 bases and J shed 1 base, with 11 bases lying between them.

The rearrangement links TRBV30 to TRBJ1-3; no definite D call. CDR3 length: 13 residues. Deletions cut 5 bases from V and 4 bases from J, with 12 bases between. CDR1 and CDR2 from the germline V gene are GTSNPN and SVGIG (reference sequence). The CDR3 coding sequence is TGTGCCTGGGCGGTTGATGGAGGAAACACCATATATTTT. It yields the protein CAWAVDGGNTIYF.

The gene calls are TRBV10-2 and TRBJ2-5; the D is unclear. Per germline, CDR1 WSHSY and CDR2 SAAADI. CDR3 length equals 13 residues. V lost 4 bases and J 5 bases, leaving 11 bases between the germline ends. CDR3 region: CASSVGLIETQYF. The CDR3 nucleotides are TGCGCCAGCAGTGTTGGGTTAATCGAGACCCAGTACTTC.

The V call is TRBV5-4, the J call TRBJ2-1; D unresolved. From germline, CDR1 is SGHNT and CDR2 YYREEE (reference sequence). V lost 2 bases to trimming and J lost 9 bases, with 15 bases between them. The CDR3 covers 14 residues. CDR3 sequence reads: CASSLKNQAIEQFF. The CDR3, as DNA: TGTGCCAGCAGCTTAAAAAACCAGGCTATTGAGCAGTTCTTC.

The CDR3 here is CASSRDRVSSYEQYF. For the CDR3, the DNA is TGTGCCAGCAGCCGGGACAGGGTGAGTTCCTACGAGCAGTACTTC. This sequence joins TRBV14 and TRBJ2-7; 9 positions agree with TRBD1. In germline, CDR1 is SGHDN, CDR2 FVKESK. Germline trimming cut 4 bases from V and 1 base from J; bases unmatched to any gene: 5. This CDR3 is built from 15 residues. The complete variable domain, with remaining parts taken from reference TRBV14 and TRBJ2-7, reads EAGVTQFPSHSVIEKGQTVTLRCDPISGHDNLYWYRRVMGKEIKFLLHFVKESKQDESGMPNNRFLAERTGGTYSTLKVQPAELEDSGVYFCASSRDRVSSYEQYFGPGTRLTVT.

This CDR3 is CASSLPRTSGKVEQYF. The CDR3 DNA is TGTGCCAGCAGTTTGCCCCGGACTAGCGGGAAGGTCGAGCAGTACTTC. This sequence joins TRBV28 and TRBJ2-7, with 12 bases that match TRBD2. CDR3 size: 16 residues. Germline CDR1 and CDR2: MDHEN and SYDVKM. The V segment lost 3 bases and the J segment 6 bases; nucleotides outside the gene matches: 9.

The chain uses TRBV18 and TRBJ1-2, with D possibly matching TRBD1 (5 bases). The V and J ends lost 1 base and 2 bases respectively, with 11 bases between them. CDR1 and CDR2 (germline): KGHSH, LQKENI. CDR3 length: 15 residues. The CDR3 reads CASSPRGDSNYGYTF. CDR3 coding DNA: TGTGCCAGCTCACCACGAGGGGATTCAAACTATGGCTACACCTTC.

V gene TRBV15 combines with J gene TRBJ2-7, with D possibly called TRBD1 or TRBD2 (5 bases each). Per germline, CDR1 LNHNV and CDR2 YYDKDF (reference sequence). The V end lost 1 base, the J end lost 7 bases, and 17 bases lay between the germline ends. This CDR3 is built from 15 residues. The CDR3 region is CATSRVRGEGLEQYF. In nucleotides, the CDR3 is TGTGCCACCAGCAGAGTAAGGGGCGAGGGTCTGGAGCAGTACTTC.

By sample fraction, this clone is medium-sized (0.01 to 0.1%). V and J are TRBV19 and TRBJ2-7; TRBD1 matches at 7 bases. The germline V gene encodes CDR1 LNHDA and CDR2 SQIVND (reference sequence). The CDR3 sequence is 12 residues long. The junction had 5 bases not matched to a gene; V was cut back by 6 bases and J by 6 bases. The CDR3 nucleotides read TGTGCCAGTAGCAACGACAGGGCCGAGCAGTACTTC. Protein sequence: CASSNDRAEQYF.

This chain connects TRBV18 to TRBJ2-1; D possibly corresponds to TRBD2 (6 bases). Trimming removed 4 bases from V and 10 bases from J, with 8 bases in between. The CDR3 length is 11 residues. CDR1 KGHSH and CDR2 LQKENI come from the germline V gene. Here the CDR3 DNA reads TGTGCCAGCTCACGGGAGGAGGAGCAGTTCTTC. It yields the protein CASSREEEQFF. Full variable domain (rest looked up from reference TRBV18 and TRBJ2-1): NAGVMQNPRHLVRRRGQEARLRCSPMKGHSHVYWYRQLPEEGLKFMVYLQKENIIDESGMPKERFSAEFPKEGPSILRIQQVVRGDSAAYFCASSREEEQFFGPGTRLTVL.

The gene calls are TRBV19 and TRBJ1-1; D may be TRBD1 (5 bases). V dropped 10 bases and J dropped 7 bases, with 19 bases sitting between them. The CDR3 loop spans 13 amino acids. CDR1 and CDR2 from the germline V gene are LNHDA and SQIVND (reference sequence). For the CDR3, the DNA is TGTGCCACCCGATCCGGGACGCAGATTGAAGCTTTCTTT. Translation gives CATRSGTQIEAFF. The full variable domain, in which reference TRBV19 and TRBJ1-1 provide the parts outside the CDR3, is DGGITQSPKYLFRKEGQNVTLSCEQNLNHDAMYWYRQDPGQGLRLIYYSQIVNDFQKGDIAEGYSVSREKKESFPLTVTSAQKNPTAFYLCATRSGTQIEAFFGQGTRLTVV.

The chain links TRBV11-3 to TRBJ2-1; unclear D gene. Germline CDR1 reads SGHNT; CDR2 reads YENEEA. The CDR3 covers 15 residues. The V end was cut by 5 bases, the J end by 0 bases, with 11 bases between. In DNA, the CDR3 is TGTGCCAGCAGCCCTTGGGCGAGCTCCTACAATGAGCAGTTCTTC. Encoded protein: CASSPWASSYNEQFF.

This chain joins TRBV7-8 and TRBJ2-1; 7 nucleotides align to TRBD2. Germline CDR1 is SGHVS and CDR2 is FQNEAQ. Trimming at V came to 5 bases and at J to 1 base, leaving 5 bases not matched to a gene. The CDR3 runs 15 residues. CDR3 loop: CASSAGGSSYNEQFF. CDR3 DNA: TGTGCCAGCAGCGCCGGCGGGAGTTCCTACAATGAGCAGTTCTTC. Filled out from reference TRBV7-8 and TRBJ2-1, the complete variable domain reads GAGVSQSPRYKVAKRGQDVALRCDPISGHVSLFWYQQALGQGPEFLTYFQNEAQLDKSGLPSDRFFAERPEGSVSTLKIQRTQQEDSAVYLCASSAGGSSYNEQFFGPGTRLTVL.

CDR3 amino acids: CASTQGAGANVLTF. In DNA form, the CDR3 reads TGTGCCAGCACCCAGGGGGCTGGGGCCAACGTCCTGACTTTC. The chain carries TRBV18 and TRBJ2-6; 7 positions agree with TRBD1. Per the germline V gene, CDR1 is KGHSH and CDR2 is LQKENI. The CDR3 totals 14 residues. Losses at the gene ends were 8 bases for V and 2 bases for J; bases not matched to a gene: 3.

CDR3: CSATENTEAFF. In DNA, the CDR3 is TGCAGTGCTACAGAGAACACTGAAGCTTTCTTT. This rearrangement joins TRBV20-1 to TRBJ1-1; no clear D gene. This CDR3 comprises 11 residues. Germline lookup yields CDR1 DFQATT and CDR2 SNEGSKA (reference sequence). V lost 4 bases, J lost 1 base, and 4 bases lay in between.

The gene calls are TRBV28 and TRBJ1-5; the match to TRBD1 covers 10 bases. This CDR3 is built from 14 residues. Looked up from germline, CDR1 is MDHEN and CDR2 is SYDVKM. After removal of 8 bases from V and 5 bases from J, the junction contained 6 bases not matched to a gene. CDR3 region: CASQTGTGDQPQHF. In nucleotides, the CDR3 is TGTGCCAGCCAGACCGGGACAGGGGATCAGCCCCAGCATTTT.

The chain joins TRBV6-5 to TRBJ2-7; perhaps D is TRBD1 or TRBD2 (5 bases each). V was clipped by 5 bases and J by 0 bases, with 11 bases between them. This CDR3 region has 14 residues. CDR1 MNHEY and CDR2 SVGAGI come from the germline V gene. CDR3 loop: CASSGDGFSYEQYF. The CDR3 nucleotides are TGTGCCAGCAGTGGGGACGGATTCTCCTACGAGCAGTACTTC.

The chain employs TRBV28 and TRBJ2-7; D could derive from TRBD1 or TRBD2 (5 bases each). The germline gives CDR1 MDHEN, CDR2 SYDVKM. The CDR3 length is 14 residues. V lost 5 bases to trimming and J lost 4 bases, with 15 bases between them. The CDR3 here is CASSLSGRSYEQYF. In DNA form, the CDR3 reads TGTGCCAGCAGTCTGTCGGGGCGTAGTTACGAGCAGTACTTC.

The genes are TRBV9 and TRBJ2-7; 10 bases are shared with TRBD2. Germline V gene lookup returns CDR1 SGDLS and CDR2 YYNGEE. V was clipped by 0 bases and J by 5 bases; unmatched bases: 8. This CDR3 contains 16 residues. As DNA, the CDR3 is TGTGCCAGCAGCGTAGAGGCTAGCGGGAGCAACCACGAGCAGTACTTC. This gives the protein CASSVEASGSNHEQYF. Based on the CDR3 plus reference TRBV9 and TRBJ2-7, the full variable domain is DSGVTQTPKHLITATGQRVTLRCSPRSGDLSVYWYQQSLDQGLQFLIQYYNGEERAKGNILERFSAQQFPDLHSELNLSSLELGDSALYFCASSVEASGSNHEQYFGPGTRLTVT.

The V call is TRBV18, the J call TRBJ2-4; tentative D call: TRBD1 (5 bases). Germline-derived CDR1 and CDR2 are KGHSH and LQKENI. The V gene lost 6 bases and the J gene lost 8 bases, with 14 bases spanning the gap. The CDR3 is 13 residues long. The CDR3 DNA follows: TGTGCCAGCTCCAGGGAACAGACGGACATTCAGTACTTC. Its translation is CASSREQTDIQYF.

V gene TRBV11-3 combines with J gene TRBJ2-2; D gene unclear. CDR1 is SGHNT and CDR2 is YENEEA in the germline V gene. The V end was cut by 8 bases, the J end by 6 bases, with 10 bases between. This CDR3 spans 12 amino acids. The CDR3 sequence is CASQPGPGELFF. CDR3 sequence (DNA): TGTGCCAGCCAACCCGGGCCCGGGGAGCTGTTTTTT.